The 5 T cell receptor beta chains listed next were all sequenced from one sample in a study of regulatory T cells in long-lasting Graves disease. Arm-PCR with iRepertoire HTBI primers amplified the CDR3 regions for these TCR beta libraries. Each CDR3 protein gets one entry after TCRdb re-called the multiplex PCR reads with MiXCR. The sample holds 300,000 to 450,000 distinct CDR3 sequences, around 15% seen once. Indicated time point: newly diagnosed GD, antithyroid drugs for less than 3 months. RNA from PBMCs was the source of the TCR library. This specimen was peripheral blood mononuclear cells (PBMCs), taken at new diagnosis, from a patient treated with antithyroid drugs. Receptors were obtained from a female donor with Graves disease.

This clonotype came up a few times. This sequence joins TRBV5-5 and TRBJ1-5; D is unresolved. V was shortened by 4 bases and J by 1 base, with 12 bases between the two germline ends. The CDR3 contains 15 residues. Germline loops: CDR1 SGHKS, CDR2 YYEKEE (reference sequence). This chain's CDR3 is CASSPGWSSNQPQHF. CDR3 sequence (DNA): TGTGCCAGCAGCCCTGGGTGGTCGAGCAATCAGCCCCAGCATTTT.

A few counts support this clonotype. A much larger clone sits a single nucleotide away, making a read error possible. The conserved phenylalanine or tryptophan normally closing the CDR3 is absent here, so this likely arose from a read error. The V and J genes are TRBV20-1 and TRBJ2-7; 11 bases are a match to TRBD1. The V gene end was trimmed by 6 bases and the J gene end by 6 bases; junction bases not matched to a gene: 7. Germline-derived CDR1 and CDR2 are DFQATT and SNEGSKA (reference sequence). This CDR3 spans 13 amino acids. Written as DNA, the CDR3 is TGCAGTGCCATCGGGACAGGGGGGATCGAGCAGTACTCC. Translated, it gives CSAIGTGGIEQYS.

This clonotype was seen many times. One end of the junction does not line up with germline, which may come from a read error. The rearrangement links TRBV5-1 to TRBJ1-1, with a possible D match to TRBD1 (6 bases). CDR1 and CDR2 (germline): SGHRS, YFSETQ. The CDR3 has 12 amino acids. Here the CDR3 reads CASSFRGTEAFF. CDR3 coding DNA: TGTGCCAGCAGCTTCAGGGGCACTGAAGCTTTCTTT.

A few counts support this clonotype. The chain employs TRBV30 and TRBJ1-1; D gene ambiguous. This CDR3 contains 10 residues. From germline, CDR1 is GTSNPN and CDR2 SVGIG (reference sequence). Trimming removed 6 bases from V and 3 bases from J, with 5 bases in between. The CDR3 nucleotides are TGTGCCTGTTGTGACACTGAAGCTTTCTTT. Translated: CACCDTEAFF.

This clonotype was seen a single time. V gene TRBV18 combines with J gene TRBJ1-6; TRBD1 might be the D (5 bases). The V end lost 6 bases, the J end lost 10 bases, and 19 bases lay between the germline ends. Germline CDR1 is KGHSH and CDR2 is LQKENI. CDR3 length equals 15 residues. The CDR3 loop is CASSRARTRGSPLHF. As DNA, the CDR3 is TGTGCCAGCTCCCGGGCCCGGACGAGGGGATCACCCCTCCACTTT.